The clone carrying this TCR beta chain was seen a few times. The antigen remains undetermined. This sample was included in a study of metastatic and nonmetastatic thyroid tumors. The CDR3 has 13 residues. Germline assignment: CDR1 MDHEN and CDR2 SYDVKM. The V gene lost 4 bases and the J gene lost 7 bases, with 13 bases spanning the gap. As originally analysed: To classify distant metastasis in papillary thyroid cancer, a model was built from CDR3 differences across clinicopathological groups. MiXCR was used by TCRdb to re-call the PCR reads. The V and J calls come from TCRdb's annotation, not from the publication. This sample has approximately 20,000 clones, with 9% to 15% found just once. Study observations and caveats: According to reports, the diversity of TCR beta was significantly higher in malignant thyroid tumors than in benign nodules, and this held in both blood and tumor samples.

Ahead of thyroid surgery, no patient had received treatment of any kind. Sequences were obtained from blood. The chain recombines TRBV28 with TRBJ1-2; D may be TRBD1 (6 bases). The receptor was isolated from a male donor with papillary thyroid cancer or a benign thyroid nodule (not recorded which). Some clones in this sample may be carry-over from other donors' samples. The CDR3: CASSSGRGTGYTF. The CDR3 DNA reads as TGTGCCAGCAGTTCCGGCAGGGGAACTGGCTACACCTTC.